These T cell receptor beta chains were read from a single sample in a study of cytomegalovirus exposure and HLA in healthy donors. The protocol was immunoSEQ multiplex PCR, while the TCRdb copy is restricted to in-frame clones and leaves out a portion. The sample lists hundreds of thousands of clones, roughly 88% occurring once. The sample taken for sequencing was PBMCs. These receptors were obtained from a woman aged 18 to 35 in good health and CMV-seronegative. Each CDR3 is given with its conserved first and last residue. A D gene is named only where the DNA matches it firmly. Not all rows give a size; the values are once, few, many and, for expanded clones, a class.

j_gene	d_gene	abundance	v_gene	CDR3nt	CDR3aa
TRBJ2-7	TRBD1	NA	TRBV6-1	TGTGCCAGCAGTGACTTGACAGGGGGATCCTACGAGCAGTACTTC	CASSDLTGGSYEQYF
TRBJ2-7	NA	NA	TRBV7-8	TGTGCCAGCACTACAGATTCCTACGAGCAGTACTTC	CASTTDSYEQYF
TRBJ1-2	NA	NA	TRBV7-9	TGTGCCAGCAGCCCTCCGGCTACAGGGAGCTATGGCTACACCTTC	CASSPPATGSYGYTF
TRBJ1-3	NA	NA	TRBV27	TGTGCCAGCAGTTTATCCCCAGGGGTTGGAAACACCATATATTTT	CASSLSPGVGNTIYF
TRBJ2-4	TRBD1	NA	TRBV2	TGTGCCAGCAGTGAAGTCCGGACAGGGCAAAACATTCAGTACTTC	CASSEVRTGQNIQYF
TRBJ2-2	TRBD2	NA	TRBV27	TGTGCCAGCAGTTCCCTGGGACTAGGAGAGACCGGGGAGCTGTTTTTT	CASSSLGLGETGELFF
TRBJ2-3	TRBD2	once	TRBV9	TGTGCCAGCAGCGTAGGTAGCGGGAGCATCGGAGATACGCAGTATTTT	CASSVGSGSIGDTQYF
TRBJ1-5	NA	NA	TRBV5-5	TGTGCCAGCAGCTACACAGATAGCAATCAGCCCCAGCATTTT	CASSYTDSNQPQHF
TRBJ2-1	TRBD2	NA	TRBV2	TGTGCCAGCAGTGAACGACTAGCGGGGATCTACAATGAGCAGTTCTTC	CASSERLAGIYNEQFF
TRBJ1-2	TRBD1	NA	TRBV6-4	TGTGCCAGCAGTGCGACGGGACAGCCCATAAACTATGGCTACACCTTC	CASSATGQPINYGYTF
TRBJ2-7	NA	NA	TRBV2	TGTGCCAGCAGTGCCGGACAGCGGCAGTACTTC	CASSAGQRQYF
TRBJ1-2	NA	NA	TRBV5-4	TGTGCCAGCAGCTTGGGGCTTTATGGCTACACCTTC	CASSLGLYGYTF
TRBJ1-5	NA	NA	TRBV30	TGTGCCTGGCAGGAAGGACAACGCAATCAGCCCCAGCATTTT	CAWQEGQRNQPQHF
TRBJ2-1	NA	NA	TRBV4-1	TGCGCCAGCAGCCAAGATCGAGGAGCCTACAATGAGCAGTTCTTC	CASSQDRGAYNEQFF
TRBJ2-3	NA	NA	TRBV9	TGTGCCAGCAGCGTAGGGCCCCTGGGCACAGATACGCAGTATTTT	CASSVGPLGTDTQYF
TRBJ1-2	TRBD1	few	TRBV5-4	TGTGCCAGCAGCCGAACGGGGATACAGGGGAAGGGCTATGGCTACACCTTC	CASSRTGIQGKGYGYTF
TRBJ2-7	TRBD2	NA	TRBV2	TGTGCCAGCATTGTTGGACTAGCGTCTTACGAGCAGTACTTC	CASIVGLASYEQYF
TRBJ1-3	NA	few	TRBV6-1	TGTGCCAGCACCGACGGAGGGACGGGAAACACCATATATTTT	CASTDGGTGNTIYF
TRBJ1-4	TRBD1	NA	TRBV28	TGTGCCAGCAGTTTCGAGGGGGCGGGAGAAAAACTGTTTTTT	CASSFEGAGEKLFF
TRBJ2-3	NA	once	TRBV19	TGTGCCAGTACCGCCGCCGGGCAGGGGAACACAGATACGCAGTATTTT	CASTAAGQGNTDTQYF
TRBJ2-5	TRBD2	few	TRBV2	TGTGCCAGCAATGGGGGAGGGGAAGAGACCCAGTACTTC	CASNGGGEETQYF
TRBJ1-4	NA	few	TRBV18	TGTGCCAGCTCACCACGAACAGGGTCTAATGAAAAACTGTTTTTT	CASSPRTGSNEKLFF
TRBJ1-2	NA	NA	TRBV11-2	TGTGCCAGCAGCCGCAACGGGGGAGGTGGCTACACCTTC	CASSRNGGGGYTF
TRBJ1-1	NA	NA	TRBV5-1	TGCGCCAGCAGCCCGGCCGGAGGAAGAAAGCCTGAAGCTTTCTTT	CASSPAGGRKPEAFF
TRBJ2-2	TRBD2	NA	TRBV5-1	TGCGCCAGCAGCTTGGTTCCGGGGAGGGACACCGGGGAGCTGTTTTTT	CASSLVPGRDTGELFF
TRBJ1-2	NA	NA	TRBV6-1	TGTGCCAGCAGTGAAGCTTTGTCGGCAGGAACTGGCTACACCTTC	CASSEALSAGTGYTF
TRBJ2-7	TRBD2	NA	TRBV28	TGTGCCAGCAGTTTATATACTAGCGCCTTCTCCTACGAGCAGTACTTC	CASSLYTSAFSYEQYF
TRBJ1-1	NA	few	TRBV5-1	TGCGCCAGCAGCTTTCTTACGCGGGGGTTGGGCACTGAAGCTTTCTTT	CASSFLTRGLGTEAFF